Sequencing of this T cell receptor (beta chain) was carried out in a study of vaccination and CD4 T cells after COVID-19. Study-wide context: According to the study, participants were given two doses of BNT162b2 or mRNA-1273 vaccine. For post-vaccine samples, collection took place a median about 70 days after dose two, ranging from 14 to 241. General study findings and limits: Median SARS-CoV-2-reactive clonotype numbers went from approximately 21 to 38; this increase was not significant.

TCRdb re-analysed the PCR reads in MiXCR, keeping a single row per CDR3 protein. The sample consists of 20,000 or so distinct CDR3 sequences, roughly 64% of them appearing once. Dates of positive PCR ran from March to December 2020, before US Alpha, Beta and Delta variants. This clonotype was seen a handful of times. Its cognate antigen is unknown. V lost 7 bases and J 0 bases, leaving 16 bases between the germline ends. This CDR3 has 17 residues. Germline CDR1 and CDR2: MDHEN and SYDVKM. The chain has TRBV28 and TRBJ2-6; D is unclear. The sample consisted of CD4+ T cells from blood, taken before SARS-CoV-2 vaccination. This receptor was taken from a human donor who had recovered from COVID-19. CDR3 loop: CASNQQPSISGANVLTF. The CDR3 region has the DNA TGTGCCAGCAACCAACAGCCCAGCATCTCTGGGGCCAACGTCCTGACTTTC.